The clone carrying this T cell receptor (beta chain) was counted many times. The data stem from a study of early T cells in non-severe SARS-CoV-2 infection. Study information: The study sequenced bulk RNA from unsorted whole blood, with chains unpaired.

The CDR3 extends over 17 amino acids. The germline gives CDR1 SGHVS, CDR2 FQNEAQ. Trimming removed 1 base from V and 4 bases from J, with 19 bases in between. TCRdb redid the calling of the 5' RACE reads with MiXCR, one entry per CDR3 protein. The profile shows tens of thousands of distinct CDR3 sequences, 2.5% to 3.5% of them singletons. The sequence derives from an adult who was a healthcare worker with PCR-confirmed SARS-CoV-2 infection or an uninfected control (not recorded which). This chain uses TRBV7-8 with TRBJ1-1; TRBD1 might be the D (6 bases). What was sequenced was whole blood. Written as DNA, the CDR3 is TGTGCCAGCAGCTTAGTAGGCAGGGGCGGTGCGGGCACTGAAGCTTTCTTT. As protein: CASSLVGRGGAGTEAFF.